The rows below give T cell receptor beta chains drawn from one sample of a study of T-cell memory formation after mild COVID-19. In TCRdb, the 5' RACE reads were re-called with MiXCR into one record per CDR3 protein. Here the sample spans roughly 100,000 distinct CDR3 sequences, approximately 15% being singletons. The sequenced sample was PBMCs or a T cell subset sorted from them (not recorded which). The receptor source for this set is an adult woman who had mild COVID-19 (a few samples of this study predate the infection). Cell type and time point are not known. Each CDR3 is given with its conserved first and last residue. A D gene is named only where the DNA matches it firmly. The listing skips clone size in some rows; elsewhere it reads once, few, many or a size class.

d_call,v_call,clone_size,j_call,cdr3_length,cdr3_nt,cdr3_aa
.,TRBV7-2,few,TRBJ2-5,14,TGTGCCAGCAGCTTAGTAGGCGGGCGAGAGACCCAGTACTTC,CASSLVGGRETQYF
.,TRBV3-1,.,TRBJ1-2,16,TGTGCCAGCAGCCAAGAGGGGGGCAGGCGGCTCTATGGCTACACCTTC,CASSQEGGRRLYGYTF
TRBD2,TRBV6-2/TRBV6-3,.,TRBJ2-7,14,TGTGCCAGCAGTTACCCGGGAGGGGCGGACGAGCAGTACTTC,CASSYPGGADEQYF
TRBD2,TRBV4-1,few,TRBJ2-7,15,TGCGCCAGCAGCCGCCAGACTAGCGGGGGAGTCGAGCAGTACTTC,CASSRQTSGGVEQYF
TRBD2,TRBV27,few,TRBJ2-7,16,TGTGCCAGCAGTCCCCAACTAGCGGGGCTCGCCTACGAGCAGTACTTC,CASSPQLAGLAYEQYF
TRBD2,TRBV12-3/TRBV12-4,few,TRBJ2-3,17,TGTGCCAGCAGTTTATCCCGACTAGCTCCAGACACAGATACGCAGTATTTT,CASSLSRLAPDTDTQYF
TRBD1,TRBV7-9,.,TRBJ2-5,13,TGTGCCAGCAGCTCTCAGGGGGCAGAGACCCAGTACTTC,CASSSQGAETQYF
.,TRBV4-1,few,TRBJ2-7,14,TGCGCCAGCAGCCAAACGGGTTTCTCCTACGAGCAGTACTTC,CASSQTGFSYEQYF
.,TRBV11-2,.,TRBJ2-7,13,TGTGCCAGCAGCTTATCAGGCGTCTACGAGCAGTACTTC,CASSLSGVYEQYF
TRBD1,TRBV24-1,.,TRBJ1-2,14,TGTGCCACCAGTGATCCCGGGACAGGGTATGGCTACACCTTC,CATSDPGTGYGYTF
TRBD2,TRBV9,few,TRBJ2-1,15,TGTGCCAGCAGCGCCCCCGGGACTAGCGGCAATGAGCAGTTCTTC,CASSAPGTSGNEQFF
.,TRBV7-2,few,TRBJ2-3,13,TGTGCCAGCAGCCCTCAGGGTTGGAATACGCAGTATTTT,CASSPQGWNTQYF
.,TRBV2,.,TRBJ1-1,14,TGTGCCAGCAGTGAGGACGGGCTCCCGCCTGAAGCTTTCTTT,CASSEDGLPPEAFF
TRBD1,TRBV20-1,many,TRBJ2-7,14,TGCAGTGCTAGGGATACAGGGGAATCCTACGAGCAGTACTTC,CSARDTGESYEQYF
.,TRBV7-6,once,TRBJ2-3,16,TGTGCCAGCAGCTTAGCCCTCGGACAGCCCACAGATACGCAGTATTTT,CASSLALGQPTDTQYF
TRBD1,TRBV7-9,many,TRBJ2-1,14,TGTGCCAGCAGCCACGAGACAGGGTCCCGAGAGCAGTTCTTC,CASSHETGSREQFF
.,TRBV20-1,.,TRBJ2-1,14,TGCAGTGCCCTCGTGACTCAGGGCTACAATGAGCAGTTCTTC,CSALVTQGYNEQFF
.,TRBV4-1,.,TRBJ2-7,14,TGCGCCAGCAGCCAAGATCTTCTGGGTCTCGAGCAGTACTTC,CASSQDLLGLEQYF
.,TRBV5-6,few,TRBJ2-7,13,TGTGCCAGCAGCATAGATATTGTCTACGAGCAGTACTTC,CASSIDIVYEQYF
TRBD2,TRBV7-9,.,TRBJ2-1,16,TGTGCCAGCAGCCCTTGGACTAGCGGGAACCTCAATGAGCAGTTCTTC,CASSPWTSGNLNEQFF
.,TRBV29-1,.,TRBJ2-3,15,TGCAGCGTTGAAGGGACAGCGGATAGGACAGATACGCAGTATTTT,CSVEGTADRTDTQYF
.,TRBV4-1,once,TRBJ1-1,14,TGCGCCAGCAGCCTGGGACCAAAGAGCTCTGAAGCTTTCTTT,CASSLGPKSSEAFF
.,TRBV20-1,.,TRBJ2-7,15,TGCAGTGCTAGAGCATATGGGGGAGCGGTCTACGAGCAGTACTTC,CSARAYGGAVYEQYF
TRBD1,TRBV5-1,few,TRBJ2-7,14,TGCGCCAGCAGCACCGACAGGGTAAACTACGAGCAGTACTTC,CASSTDRVNYEQYF
.,TRBV7-9,.,TRBJ2-7,16,TGTGCCAGCAGCTTCCCTAAGCGACGCCCAACCTACGAGCAGTACTTC,CASSFPKRRPTYEQYF
.,TRBV2,few,TRBJ1-5,16,TGTGCCAGCAGTGAAAGAGTGGTAGGTCTTGATCAGCCCCAGCATTTT,CASSERVVGLDQPQHF
TRBD2,TRBV6-5,few,TRBJ2-1,17,TGTGCCAGCAGCCGCAGGACTAGCGGGAGCTCCTACAATGAGCAGTTCTTC,CASSRRTSGSSYNEQFF
.,TRBV7-8,few,TRBJ1-1,13,TGTGCCAGCAGCTTAAAAAGGGAAACTGAAGCTTTCTTT,CASSLKRETEAFF
.,TRBV12-3/TRBV12-4,.,TRBJ1-1,15,TGTGCCAGCAGTCCTGCACAGATAATGAACACTGAAGCTTTCTTT,CASSPAQIMNTEAFF
TRBD1,TRBV5-1,many,TRBJ1-5,14,TGCGCCAGCAGCTTGACAGGGGGCGATCAGCCCCAGCATTTT,CASSLTGGDQPQHF
TRBD2,TRBV20-1,once,TRBJ2-1,14,TGCAGTGCTAGAGGGCAGCGGGAGCTAAATGAGCAGTTCTTC,CSARGQRELNEQFF
TRBD1,TRBV12-3/TRBV12-4,.,TRBJ2-3,14,TGTGCCACCTCCCGGACAGGGACCACAGATACGCAGTATTTT,CATSRTGTTDTQYF
.,TRBV7-6,.,TRBJ1-1,15,TGTGCCAGCAGCACCGGGTCAGGGGTGAACACTGAAGCTTTCTTT,CASSTGSGVNTEAFF
.,TRBV12-3/TRBV12-4,many,TRBJ2-1,15,TGTGCCAGCATCGTCGGGGGACAGCTATACAATGAGCAGTTCTTC,CASIVGGQLYNEQFF
TRBD2,TRBV12-3/TRBV12-4,.,TRBJ2-7,18,TGTGCCAGCAGCCCCGTATTAGCGGGGGGTTTTTCGATCTACGAGCAGTACTTC,CASSPVLAGGFSIYEQYF
.,TRBV13,.,TRBJ2-2,14,TGTGCCAGCAGCTTAGGGCCCTCCACCGGGGAGCTGTTTTTT,CASSLGPSTGELFF
TRBD2,TRBV20-1,few,TRBJ2-3,14,TGCAGTGCCTGGGGCGGACTAGCGTCAGATACGCAGTATTTT,CSAWGGLASDTQYF
TRBD1,TRBV7-8,.,TRBJ2-7,14,TGTGCCAGCACCGTTGGGACAGGGGCCTACGAGCAGTACTTC,CASTVGTGAYEQYF
TRBD2,TRBV12-3/TRBV12-4,.,TRBJ2-7,13,TGTGCCAGCAGTTTCGGGACTATCTACGAGCAGTACTTC,CASSFGTIYEQYF
TRBD2,TRBV7-9,.,TRBJ2-7,16,TGTGCCAGCAGCCCCGAGGGACTAGCGGGGCCCTACGAGCAGTACTTC,CASSPEGLAGPYEQYF
TRBD2,TRBV4-2,few,TRBJ2-5,17,TGTGCCAGCAGACACACCGGCGGGGGGGTCCTACAAGAGACCCAGTACTTC,CASRHTGGGVLQETQYF
TRBD1,TRBV11-2,.,TRBJ2-7,17,TGTGCCAGCAGCTTAGTGACCTTCGGGACAGGGTTCTACGAGCAGTACTTC,CASSLVTFGTGFYEQYF
TRBD2,TRBV24-1,.,TRBJ2-1,15,TGTGCCACCGAAAAGACTAGCGGGGGAAACAATGAGCAGTTCTTC,CATEKTSGGNNEQFF
.,TRBV15,few,TRBJ2-7,12,TGTGCCACCAGCAGCCTGAGCGACGAGCAGTACTTC,CATSSLSDEQYF
TRBD1,TRBV20-1,.,TRBJ1-1,13,TGCAGTGCTACTAGCGGACAGGACACTGAAGCTTTCTTT,CSATSGQDTEAFF
TRBD2,TRBV20-1,.,TRBJ2-7,18,TGCAGTGCTAGAGATTTGGCAGCGGGAGGGCCGCAACCCCACGAGCAGTACTTC,CSARDLAAGGPQPHEQYF
.,TRBV20-1,few,TRBJ1-2,18,TGCAGTGCTAGACTCTATGGGGTCGATACCCTGGGGGACTATGGCTACACCTTC,CSARLYGVDTLGDYGYTF
.,TRBV9,.,TRBJ2-7,15,TGTGCCAGCAGCGTAGCGCGAGCGGAGATATACGAGCAGTACTTC,CASSVARAEIYEQYF
TRBD1,TRBV25-1,.,TRBJ1-1,14,TGTGCCAGCAGTGAATCGGGACAGGGCACTGAAGCTTTCTTT,CASSESGQGTEAFF
.,TRBV2,few,TRBJ2-7,17,TGTGCCAGCAGTGAATTTGCGAGGGATAAGGAGGTTTACGAGCAGTACTTC,CASSEFARDKEVYEQYF